The 27 T cell receptor beta chains in this list originate from one sample, sequenced in a study of blood T cells in healthy people across ages. PCR was performed a second time for roughly 7 to 11 cycles using a sample-barcoded 5' primer and a J-beta primer mix. MiXCR was run by TCRdb on the 5' RACE reads, yielding one entry per CDR3 protein. Here the sample spans approximately 790,000 distinct CDR3 sequences, 62% being singletons. The sequencing sample was made of blood. The source is a man aged 25-45 years in good health.

In this sample, this clonotype turned up once. The chain has TRBV6-2 or TRBV6-3 and TRBJ2-1, with TRBD2 matching 14 bases. Germline values: CDR1 MNHEY, CDR2 SVGEGT. J was trimmed by 6 bases and V by 2 bases; bases with no gene match: 3. This CDR3 comprises 16 residues. The CDR3 bases are TGTGCCAGCAGTTACGGGACTAGCGGGGGTGTCAATGAGCAGTTCTTC. Translation: CASSYGTSGGVNEQFF.

This chain joins TRBV15 and TRBJ2-5; the D is unclear. From germline, CDR1 is LNHNV and CDR2 YYDKDF (reference sequence). The CDR3 has 14 amino acids. V lost 0 bases to trimming and J lost 11 bases, with 16 bases between them. CDR3 protein: CATSREYGAREQYF. The CDR3 bases are TGTGCCACCAGCAGAGAGTACGGCGCTCGTGAGCAGTACTTC.

The chain uses TRBV6-1 and TRBJ2-3; D perhaps matches TRBD1 (6 bases). Germline V gene lookup returns CDR1 MNHNS and CDR2 SASEGT. CDR3 length equals 17 residues. Trimming stripped 6 bases from V and 0 bases from J, with 19 bases between. DNA for the CDR3: TGTGCCAGCAGCGATAGGGACATATCACCTAGCACAGATACGCAGTATTTT. It specifies CASSDRDISPSTDTQYF.

This clonotype was recorded once. Mismatch with germline at one junction end may stem from a read error. The rearrangement joins TRBV11-1 to TRBJ2-1; 8 positions agree with TRBD2. Germline CDR1 SGHAT, CDR2 FQDESV (reference sequence). The CDR3 is 22 amino acids. CDR3 DNA: TGTGCCAGCAGCTATATAGGAGGTCGGAGCGGGGGCCCGTATAGCTCCTACAATGGGCAGTTCTTC. Its translation: CASSYIGGRSGGPYSSYNGQFF.

The chain couples TRBV20-1 to TRBJ2-7, with 8 bases matching TRBD2. This CDR3 is 15 amino acids long. V shed 0 bases and J 3 bases; nucleotides not matched to a gene: 7. Germline loops: CDR1 DFQATT, CDR2 SNEGSKA (reference sequence). CDR3 sequence reads: CSARDPRGGDYEQYF. The CDR3 nucleotides read TGCAGTGCTAGAGATCCTCGGGGGGGGGACTACGAGCAGTACTTC.

For the CDR3, the DNA is TGTGCCAGCAGCTCCCGGACAGGGAGTTCGGATACGCAGTATTTT. It translates to CASSSRTGSSDTQYF. J is TRBJ2-3 and V is TRBV7-2; 8 nucleotides align to TRBD1. The CDR3 has 15 amino acids. V lost 4 bases and J lost 6; bases outside the gene matches: 9. Germline V gives CDR1 SGHTA, CDR2 FQGNSA.

This clonotype was observed a few times. V gene TRBV10-3 combines with J gene TRBJ1-2; D unresolved. The CDR3 has 11 residues. Trimming removed 10 bases at V and 8 bases at J, with 14 bases between. The germline CDR1 and CDR2 sequences are ENHRY and SYGVKD. CDR3 in amino acids: CATRPDEGYTF. In DNA, the CDR3 is TGTGCCACCCGACCCGATGAGGGCTACACCTTC.

The chain has TRBV6-8 and TRBJ2-3, with D maybe TRBD2 (5 bases). The germline gives CDR1 MNHGY, CDR2 SAAAGT. The CDR3 totals 13 residues. Trimming took 11 bases from V and 2 from J, leaving 14 bases between them. The CDR3 nucleotides read TGTGCCCGCCTCGGGATCGACACAGATACGCAGTATTTT. This encodes CARLGIDTDTQYF.

This chain joins TRBV4-2 and TRBJ2-3; no definite D call. Trimming left V 2 bases short and J 0 bases short, with 9 bases between. Per the germline V gene, CDR1 is LGHNA and CDR2 is YNFKEQ. This CDR3 has 15 residues. CDR3: CASSQSEASTDTQYF. CDR3 nucleotide sequence: TGTGCCAGCAGCCAATCTGAGGCTAGCACAGATACGCAGTATTTT.

V and J are TRBV14 and TRBJ2-7; D remains unclear. The germline V gene encodes CDR1 SGHDN and CDR2 FVKESK. CDR3 length: 14 amino acids. Trimming took off 5 bases at V and 4 bases at J, with 15 bases between the two ends. The CDR3 reads CASSGPSTAYEQYF. DNA of the CDR3: TGTGCCAGCAGCGGACCCTCCACAGCTTACGAGCAGTACTTC.

This clonotype was counted at least ten times. The rearrangement uses TRBV7-3 and TRBJ2-1; weak D call: TRBD2 (5 bases). Germline V CDR1 and CDR2: SGHTA, FQGTGA. The CDR3 length is 12 residues. Trimming took 5 bases from V and 6 from J, leaving 8 bases between them. The CDR3 bases are TGTGCCAGCAGCGCAAGCGGCAATGAGCAGTTCTTC. Translation: CASSASGNEQFF. The full variable domain, with the rest looked up from reference TRBV7-3 and TRBJ2-1, is GAGVSQTPSNKVTEKGKYVELRCDPISGHTALYWYRQSLGQGPEFLIYFQGTGAADDSGLPNDRFFAVRPEGSVSTLKIQRTERGDSAVYLCASSASGNEQFFGPGTRLTVL.

This clonotype was seen a handful of times. The rearrangement uses TRBV3-1 and TRBJ2-3; 8 bases fit TRBD2. Per the germline V gene, CDR1 is LGHDT and CDR2 is YNNKEL (reference sequence). CDR3 length: 16 residues. V shed 0 bases and J 6 bases; nucleotides not matched to a gene: 8. The CDR3 nucleotides are TGTGCCAGCAGCCAAGATAACAGCGGGGGTAGGGATACGCAGTATTTT. Translated, it gives CASSQDNSGGRDTQYF.

The CDR3 DNA is TGTGCCATCAGTGAGGGCAGGGGGCCTGGGGCCAACGTCCTGACTTTC. Amino acid sequence: CAISEGRGPGANVLTF. The chain joins TRBV10-3 to TRBJ2-6; 8 bases fit TRBD1. With V trimmed by 2 bases and J by 2 bases, 2 bases remained unmatched. Germline lookup yields CDR1 ENHRY and CDR2 SYGVKD. The CDR3 extends over 16 amino acids.

V is TRBV20-1 and J is TRBJ2-7; D possibly corresponds to TRBD2 (6 bases). The germline V gene has CDR1 DFQATT and CDR2 SNEGSKA (reference sequence). V lost 6 bases, J lost 2 bases, and 17 bases lay in between. CDR3 length equals 14 residues. The CDR3 sequence: CSAPTSGRPYEQYF. The CDR3, as DNA: TGCAGTGCGCCGACGAGCGGGCGGCCCTACGAGCAGTACTTC.

On this clonotype itself: One junction end does not reproduce the germline sequence, and a read error may be involved. The chain carries TRBV10-3 and TRBJ1-1; TRBD1 matches 7 bases. The germline V gene has CDR1 ENHRY and CDR2 SYGVKD. CDR3 length: 15 amino acids. Here the CDR3 DNA reads TGCGCCATCAGTGACCTCGGGACAGAGAACACTGAAGCTTTCTTT. Encoded protein: CAISDLGTENTEAFF.

The chain employs TRBV10-3 and TRBJ2-7; D remains unclear. The DNA end favors TRBJ2-5, so the J call may be wrong. This CDR3 comprises 12 residues. Germline values: CDR1 ENHRY, CDR2 SYGVKD. CDR3 DNA sequence: TGTGCCATCAGTGAGTCGAGTGAGACCCAGTACTTC. This translates into CAISESSETQYF.

The V gene is TRBV2, the J gene TRBJ1-1, with 8 bases aligning to TRBD1. Losses at the gene ends were 6 bases for V and 3 bases for J; bases not matched to a gene: 9. CDR1 and CDR2 from the germline V gene are SNHLY and FYNNEI. CDR3 length: 15 residues. The CDR3 coding sequence is TGTGCCAGCAGGGCGACAGGGGCCATGGACACTGAAGCTTTCTTT. Protein sequence: CASRATGAMDTEAFF.

The V call is TRBV7-3, the J call TRBJ2-7, with D perhaps TRBD2 (6 bases). Germline V CDR1 and CDR2: SGHTA, FQGTGA. The CDR3 is made up of 17 amino acids. V gave up 8 bases and J gave up 2 bases, with 25 bases separating them. The CDR3 region is CASLTGGQAGCPYEQYF. CDR3 in DNA: TGTGCCAGCTTGACGGGTGGGCAGGCGGGGTGTCCCTACGAGCAGTACTTC.

The chain links TRBV12-3 or TRBV12-4 to TRBJ1-1, with D perhaps matching TRBD1 (6 bases). V gave up 6 bases and J gave up 3 bases, with 14 bases separating them. The CDR3 sequence is 14 residues long. This CDR3 is CASSTGTVDTEAFF. Here the CDR3 DNA reads TGTGCCAGCAGCACAGGGACTGTTGACACTGAAGCTTTCTTT.

The J gene is TRBJ2-4, the V gene TRBV6-2 or TRBV6-3; possibly TRBD2 for D (6 bases). This CDR3 region has 15 residues. Germline V gene data show CDR1 as MNHEY and CDR2 as SVGEGT. The germline V and J ends were trimmed by 6 bases and 0 bases, with 12 bases remaining between them. The CDR3 coding sequence is TGTGCCAGCAGCCGCCGGGAGCTAGCCAAAAACATTCAGTACTTC. Translated, it gives CASSRRELAKNIQYF.

J is TRBJ1-2 and V is TRBV7-9; TRBD1 might be the D (5 bases). The germline V gene has CDR1 SEHNR and CDR2 FQNEAQ (reference sequence). This CDR3 spans 19 amino acids. V was cut by 7 bases and J by 7 bases, with 34 bases left in between. The CDR3, as DNA: TGTGCCAGCAACCAGTTAGTGAAGGACACAGGAGGGATTAATGGTGGCTACACCTTC. It yields the protein CASNQLVKDTGGINGGYTF.

CDR3 DNA sequence: TGTGCCAGTAGTATACACCCGGAGACGGATGGCTACACCTTC. Its protein is CASSIHPETDGYTF. The V gene is TRBV19, the J gene TRBJ1-2; D remains unclear. The length of the CDR3 is 14 residues. Trimming pared 2 bases from V and 6 bases from J, leaving 13 bases between. Germline V gene data show CDR1 as LNHDA and CDR2 as SQIVND (reference sequence).

This chain links TRBV28 with TRBJ2-3, with D maybe TRBD2 (6 bases). The CDR3 loop spans 18 amino acids. Germline lookup yields CDR1 MDHEN and CDR2 SYDVKM. V was cut by 5 bases and J by 2 bases, with 23 bases left in between. The CDR3 protein is CASSRGAVRGKPTDTQYF. The CDR3 nucleotides read TGTGCCAGCAGTAGAGGGGCGGTGCGGGGCAAACCCACAGATACGCAGTATTTT.

This clonotype was counted a few times. The gene calls are TRBV10-3 and TRBJ2-5; 10 bases line up with TRBD1. TRBJ2-7 matches the DNA end more closely, so the J call is doubtful. The CDR3 is 13 residues long. Germline CDR1 ENHRY, CDR2 SYGVKD. CDR3 sequence: CATAGTGELEQYF. The CDR3 nucleotides are TGTGCCACCGCCGGGACAGGGGAGCTCGAGCAGTACTTC.

This clonotype was seen only a few times. This chain joins TRBV6-5 and TRBJ2-1; 8 bases are a match to TRBD2. V was pared by 2 bases and J by 6 bases, with 12 bases of the junction left unmatched. The germline V gene has CDR1 MNHEY and CDR2 SVGAGI. This CDR3 comprises 17 residues. In DNA form, the CDR3 reads TGTGCCAGCAGTTACCGCGTCGCGGGGGGCCCATCCAATGAGCAGTTCTTC. This gives the protein CASSYRVAGGPSNEQFF.

Turning to this clonotype: This may arise from a read error, as a much more abundant clone is one base away. The chain recombines TRBV5-1 with TRBJ2-1; unclear D gene. This CDR3 is 13 amino acids long. CDR1 is SGHRS, CDR2 YFSETQ, per germline. Here the CDR3 reads CASSLENWNGQFF. Here the CDR3 DNA reads TGCGCCAGCAGCTTGGAAAACTGGAATGGGCAGTTCTTC.

The rearrangement joins TRBV2 to TRBJ2-3; possibly TRBD1 for D (6 bases). This CDR3 region has 14 residues. Trimming shortened V by 10 bases and J by 5 bases, and 19 bases separated the two germline ends. Germline V gives CDR1 SNHLY, CDR2 FYNNEI. The CDR3 nucleotides are TGTGCCACAACCCCCGGGACACTAGAAGATACGCAGTATTTT. Translating it yields CATTPGTLEDTQYF.